This T cell receptor (beta chain) was profiled in a study of T cells in tuberculosis. Whole-study findings and limits: Some low-affinity tetramer-binding T cells may be absent from this sample.

Sequencing used immunoSEQ multiplex PCR; TCRdb keeps in-frame clones, though not all of them. The table includes 85,000 to 90,000 clones, approximately 91% detected once. Sorting used thawed, overnight-rested PBMC stained with anti-CD3, a viability dye and GMM-loaded CD1B tetramer. CD1B tetramers were loaded with Rhodococcus equi-derived C32 glucose monomycolate. The TCR was taken from an adult woman with latent tuberculosis. Input material: CD1b-GMM tetramer-negative cells sorted from PBMCs.

CDR3 region: CASSLTTGGNTEAFF. The CDR3 coding sequence is TGTGCCAGCAGCTTAACTACAGGGGGCAACACTGAAGCTTTCTTT. The rearrangement uses TRBV7-2 and TRBJ1-1; TRBD1 agrees at 9 bases. In germline, CDR1 is SGHTA, CDR2 FQGNSA. J gave up 2 bases and V 2 bases, and 3 bases lay outside the gene matches. The CDR3 has 15 residues.